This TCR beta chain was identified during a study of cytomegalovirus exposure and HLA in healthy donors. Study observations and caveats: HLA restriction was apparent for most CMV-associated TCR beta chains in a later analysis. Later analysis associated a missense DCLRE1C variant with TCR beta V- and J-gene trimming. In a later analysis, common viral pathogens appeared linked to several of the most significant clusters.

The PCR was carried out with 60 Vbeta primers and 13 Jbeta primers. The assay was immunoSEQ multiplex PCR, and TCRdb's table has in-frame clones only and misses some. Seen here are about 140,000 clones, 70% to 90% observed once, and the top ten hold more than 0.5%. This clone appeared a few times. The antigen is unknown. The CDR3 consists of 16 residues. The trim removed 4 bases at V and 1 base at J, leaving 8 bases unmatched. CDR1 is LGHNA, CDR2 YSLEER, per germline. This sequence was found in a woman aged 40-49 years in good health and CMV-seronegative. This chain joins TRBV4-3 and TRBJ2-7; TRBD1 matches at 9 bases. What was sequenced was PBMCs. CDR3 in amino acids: CASSRLQGADSYEQYF. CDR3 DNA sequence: TGCGCCAGCAGCCGGCTACAGGGGGCCGATTCCTACGAGCAGTACTTC.